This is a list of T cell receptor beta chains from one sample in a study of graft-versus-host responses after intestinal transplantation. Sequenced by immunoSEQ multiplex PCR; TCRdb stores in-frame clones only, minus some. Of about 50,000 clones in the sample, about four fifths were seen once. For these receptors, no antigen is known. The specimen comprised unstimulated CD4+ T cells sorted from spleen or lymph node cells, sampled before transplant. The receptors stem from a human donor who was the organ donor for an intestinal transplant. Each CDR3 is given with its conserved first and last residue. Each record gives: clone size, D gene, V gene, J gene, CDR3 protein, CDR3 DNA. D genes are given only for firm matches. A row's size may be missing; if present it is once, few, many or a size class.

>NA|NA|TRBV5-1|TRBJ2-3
CASSFKSTDTQYF
TGCGCCAGCAGCTTTAAGAGCACAGATACGCAGTATTTT
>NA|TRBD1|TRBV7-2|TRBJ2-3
CASSLAGQNTDTQYF
TGTGCCAGCAGCTTAGCGGGACAGAACACAGATACGCAGTATTTT
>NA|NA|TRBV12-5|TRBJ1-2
CASGLVPLDRRTNYGYTF
TGTGCTAGTGGTTTGGTACCCCTCGACAGAAGAACTAACTATGGCTACACCTTC
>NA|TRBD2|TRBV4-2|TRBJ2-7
CASSQTLAGGVSYEQYF
TGTGCCAGCAGCCAAACCTTAGCGGGAGGGGTCTCCTACGAGCAGTACTTC
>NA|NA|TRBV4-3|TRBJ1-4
CASSQDLSGVGEKLFF
TGCGCCAGCAGCCAAGATCTGTCGGGGGTTGGGGAAAAACTGTTTTTT
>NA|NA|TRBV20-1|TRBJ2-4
CSAREGDIQYF
TGCAGTGCTAGGGAAGGGGACATTCAGTACTTC
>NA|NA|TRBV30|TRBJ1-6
CAWSTGRISYNSPLHF
TGTGCCTGGAGTACAGGGCGCATCTCCTATAATTCACCCCTCCACTTT
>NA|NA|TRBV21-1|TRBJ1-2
CASSREEFTGGYTF
TGTGCCAGCAGCAGAGAGGAGTTTACGGGCGGCTACACCTTC
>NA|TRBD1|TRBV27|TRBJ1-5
CASSFNRGVGNQPQHF
TGTGCCAGCAGTTTCAACAGGGGAGTAGGCAATCAGCCCCAGCATTTT
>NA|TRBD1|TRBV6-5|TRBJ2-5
CASSRRGRRETQYF
TGTGCCAGCAGCCGCAGGGGGCGCCGAGAGACCCAGTACTTC
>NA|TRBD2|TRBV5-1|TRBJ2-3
CASSFGLAARTDTQYF
TGCGCCAGCAGCTTCGGACTAGCGGCCCGCACAGATACGCAGTATTTT
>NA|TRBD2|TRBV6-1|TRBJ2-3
CASSEDLVGGYADTQYF
TGTGCCAGCAGTGAAGATCTTGTCGGGGGGTATGCAGATACGCAGTATTTT
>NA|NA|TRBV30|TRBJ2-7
CAWSRVYEQYF
TGTGCCTGGAGTCGGGTCTACGAGCAGTACTTC
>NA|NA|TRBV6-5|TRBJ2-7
CASGSQGKGPYEQYF
TGTGCCAGCGGATCACAGGGAAAAGGGCCCTACGAGCAGTACTTC
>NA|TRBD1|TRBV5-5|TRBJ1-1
CASSLVFRGLVANTEAFF
TGTGCCAGCAGCTTGGTTTTCAGGGGGCTAGTGGCGAACACTGAAGCTTTCTTT
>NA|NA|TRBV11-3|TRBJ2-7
CASSLAWDGFTYEQYF
TGTGCCAGCAGCTTAGCTTGGGACGGGTTTACCTACGAGCAGTACTTC
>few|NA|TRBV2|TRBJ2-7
CASSVGVGSYEQYF
TGTGCCAGCAGTGTAGGGGTTGGGTCCTACGAGCAGTACTTC
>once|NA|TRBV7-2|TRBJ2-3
CASSLRGQSTDTQYF
TGTGCCAGCAGCTTGAGGGGCCAGAGCACAGATACGCAGTATTTT
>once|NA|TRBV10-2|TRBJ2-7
CASSARGASYEQYF
TGCGCCAGCAGTGCACGCGGGGCTTCCTACGAGCAGTACTTC
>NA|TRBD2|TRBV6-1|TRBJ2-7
CASSATGTSSAEQYF
TGTGCCAGCAGTGCAACCGGGACTAGCAGTGCCGAGCAGTACTTC
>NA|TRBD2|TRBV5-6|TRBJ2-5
CASSRLAARETQYF
TGTGCCAGCAGCCGTCTAGCGGCTCGGGAGACCCAGTACTTC
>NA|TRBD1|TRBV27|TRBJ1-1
CASSRETGVYTEAFF
TGTGCCAGCAGCCGAGAGACAGGGGTATACACTGAAGCTTTCTTT
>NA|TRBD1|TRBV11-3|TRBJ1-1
CASSFTGTGTEAFF
TGTGCCAGCAGCTTTACCGGGACAGGGACTGAAGCTTTCTTT
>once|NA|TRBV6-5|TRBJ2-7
CASSETSYEQYF
TGTGCCAGCAGTGAAACCAGCTACGAGCAGTACTTC